This T cell receptor (beta chain) was recovered during a study of T cell responses to AZD1222 COVID-19 vaccine. In the case of this clone: Its cognate antigen is unknown.

Only in-frame clones appear in the TCRdb table, and some are missing; sequencing was by immunoSEQ multiplex PCR. Among some 120,000 clones listed, roughly 91% were seen once. V shed 3 bases, J shed 4 bases, and the junction held 2 bases outside the gene matches. In germline, CDR1 is WSHSY, CDR2 SAAADI. The CDR3 runs to 14 residues. Points from the study as a whole: The donors showed a predominance of white British ancestry and of females, with possible underestimation of clonal diversity. Nearly half of spike-specific TCRs reportedly go after variant regions that carry no mutations.

The specimen comprised peripheral blood, sampled on day 0 of AZD1222 vaccination. The sequence was collected from an adult in good health. This chain connects TRBV10-2 to TRBJ2-2; 7 nucleotides match TRBD1. The CDR3 sequence: CASSEQGPTGELFF. CDR3 in DNA: TGCGCCAGCAGTGAACAGGGGCCCACCGGGGAGCTGTTTTTT.